This TCR beta chain stems from a study of T cell responses to AZD1222 COVID-19 vaccine. Study findings and constraints: Researchers took repertoire samples only after the peak T cell response had come.

Only one count was recorded for this clone. Its matching antigen is unknown. TCRdb keeps only in-frame clones here, not all; method: immunoSEQ multiplex PCR. The sample holds some 49,000 clones, around 90% seen once. The germline V gene encodes CDR1 SQVTM and CDR2 ANQGSEA. The length of the CDR3 is 12 residues. V lost 2 bases and J 3 bases, leaving 7 bases between the germline ends. Sequences were derived from peripheral blood, sampled 28 days after the second AZD1222 dose. This receptor was taken from an adult who received the AZD1222 COVID-19 vaccine. The rearrangement joins TRBV29-1 to TRBJ1-2; D gene unclear. Here the CDR3 reads CSVEYRDYGYTF. The DNA for the CDR3 is TGCAGCGTTGAATATAGGGACTATGGCTACACCTTC.